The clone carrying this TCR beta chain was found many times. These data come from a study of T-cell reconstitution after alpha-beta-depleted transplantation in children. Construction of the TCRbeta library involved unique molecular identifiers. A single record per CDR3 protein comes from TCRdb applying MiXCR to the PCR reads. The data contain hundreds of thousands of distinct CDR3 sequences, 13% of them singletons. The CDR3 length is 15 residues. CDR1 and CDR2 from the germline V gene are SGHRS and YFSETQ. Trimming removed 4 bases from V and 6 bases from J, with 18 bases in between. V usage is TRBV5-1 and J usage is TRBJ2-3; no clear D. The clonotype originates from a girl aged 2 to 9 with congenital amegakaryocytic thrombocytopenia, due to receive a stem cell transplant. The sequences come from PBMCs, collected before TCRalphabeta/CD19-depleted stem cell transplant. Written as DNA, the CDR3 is TGCGCCAGCAGCCTTAAACCTTGGTCAGAGGATACGCAGTATTTT. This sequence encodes CASSLKPWSEDTQYF.